This is a list of T cell receptor beta chains from one sample in a study of blood T cell repertoires in COVID-19. Sequencing used immunoSEQ multiplex PCR; TCRdb keeps in-frame clones, though not all of them. The table includes around 190,000 clones, approximately 84% detected once. The sample taken for sequencing was PBMCs or T cells enriched from blood (not recorded which). Source of these receptors: a woman in her twenties or thirties who had recovered from COVID-19. CDR3s leave out the opening cysteine and the closing phenylalanine or tryptophan.

v_gene: TRBV3-1/TRBV3-2; len: 11; j_gene: TRBJ1-4; CDR3aa: ASSQRGTEKLF
v_gene: TRBV7-8; len: 13; j_gene: TRBJ1-2; CDR3aa: ASSFPGGVNYGYT
v_gene: TRBV30; len: 9; j_gene: TRBJ2-1; CDR3aa: AWSNQNEQF
v_gene: TRBV14; len: 13; j_gene: TRBJ2-1; CDR3aa: ASSQTGLAGSEQF
v_gene: TRBV18; len: 10; j_gene: TRBJ2-1; CDR3aa: ASSIDSNEQF
v_gene: TRBV5-1; len: 12; j_gene: TRBJ2-3; CDR3aa: ASSAATRADTQY
v_gene: TRBV3-1/TRBV3-2; len: 13; j_gene: TRBJ1-1; CDR3aa: ASTPPGQSDTEAF
v_gene: TRBV5-6; len: 11; j_gene: TRBJ2-5; CDR3aa: ASSYGNGQTQY
v_gene: TRBV11-2; len: 12; j_gene: TRBJ2-5; CDR3aa: ASSLIRGAETQY
v_gene: TRBV5-4; len: 14; j_gene: TRBJ1-2; CDR3aa: ASSLGDLTGNYGYT
v_gene: TRBV5-1; len: 15; j_gene: TRBJ2-1; CDR3aa: ASSPGTETSSYNEQF
v_gene: TRBV7-9; len: 10; j_gene: TRBJ1-4; CDR3aa: ASQGVNEKLF
v_gene: TRBV5-4; len: 14; j_gene: TRBJ2-1; CDR3aa: ASSLGPPSGGAEQF
v_gene: TRBV9; len: 11; j_gene: TRBJ1-1; CDR3aa: ASSVSTEVAAF
v_gene: TRBV10-3; len: 10; j_gene: TRBJ2-5; CDR3aa: AISERRETQY
v_gene: TRBV4-1; len: 15; j_gene: TRBJ2-3; CDR3aa: ASSHSPREGFKNTQY
v_gene: TRBV19; len: 15; j_gene: TRBJ1-1; CDR3aa: ASSTSMSFGYDTEAF
v_gene: TRBV21-1; len: 15; j_gene: TRBJ2-6; CDR3aa: ASNPGQGSSGANVLT
v_gene: TRBV6-5; len: 12; j_gene: TRBJ2-7; CDR3aa: ASSPTGGSYEQY
v_gene: TRBV19; len: 12; j_gene: TRBJ2-5; CDR3aa: ASSMGLFQETQY
v_gene: TRBV2; len: 12; j_gene: TRBJ1-5; CDR3aa: ASSEVYSNQPQH
v_gene: TRBV27; len: 13; j_gene: TRBJ2-5; CDR3aa: ASSPTGTGGETQY
v_gene: TRBV28; len: 11; j_gene: TRBJ2-1; CDR3aa: ASSLSSGNEQF
v_gene: TRBV19; len: 13; j_gene: TRBJ2-3; CDR3aa: ASSSGAGITDTQY